Described below is a single T cell receptor (beta chain) sequence and its context. This clonotype was recorded many times. This receptor's antigen is unknown. No base qualities exist here, and no much larger clone lies one base off it. The sample originates from a study of T cell repertoires in cytomegalovirus infection (dated by TCRdb to about 2019). Study-wide context: Because public TCR beta signatures pointed to carriage of CMV infection together with the matching HLA type, the HLA type of each donor mattered for the analysis.

A distance of 15 bases separates the germline ends of V and J, which lose 0 bases and 10 bases respectively. From cysteine to phenylalanine, the CDR3 is 14 amino acids long. Only CDR3 DNA is held: 42 bases, read in frame from base 1. In the germline V gene, CDR1 corresponds to SGHVS and CDR2 to FQNEAQ. Sequencing relied on an Illumina HiSeq 1500. The public reads were reprocessed in TCRdb via fastp at Q25 and MiXCR, keeping in-frame beta chains. Every entry covers one CDR3 protein and lists the most common genes and DNA from its rows. For this sample the table gives 600,000 to 800,000 distinct CDR3 sequences, of which roughly 24% were detected only once. The ten largest clones take up approximately 8% of the sample. Broad study findings and their caveats: In the ex vivo response, HLA-C-restricted CMV-specific TCR beta clonotypes were dominant, and in two of eight donors the single most frequent clonotype came from this HLA-C-restricted group. In both this cohort and an independent roughly 350-donor cohort, the cumulative frequency of public TCR beta family members distinguished carriers of CMV infection plus the relevant HLA type.

This chain joins TRBV7-8 to TRBJ1-2; TRBD1 is possibly the D segment (5 matching bases). This clonotype was obtained from a human donor in good health (CMV status not recorded). Some clones in this sample may be carry-over from other donors' samples. The source material was CD8+ T cells from PBMCs. The CDR3 protein sequence reads: CASSLAAGKDDYTF. The sequence in DNA is TGTGCCAGCAGCTTAGCGGCAGGGAAGGATGACTACACCTTC. Beyond the CDR3, the reference TRBV7-8 and TRBJ1-2 genes provide the residues; the full variable domain reads: GAGVSQSPRYKVAKRGQDVALRCDPISGHVSLFWYQQALGQGPEFLTYFQNEAQLDKSGLPSDRFFAERPEGSVSTLKIQRTQQEDSAVYLCASSLAAGKDDYTFGSGTRLTVV.